This T cell receptor beta chain stems from a study of human T cells and chemical hapten exposure. This CDR3 spans 14 amino acids. Trimming removed 4 bases at V and 9 bases at J, with 16 bases between. From germline, CDR1 is LGHDT and CDR2 YNNKEL (reference sequence). TCRdb used MiXCR to reprocess the RACE reads, holding one entry per CDR3 protein. The sample lists roughly 130,000 distinct CDR3 sequences; about 11% were seen once. Time point indicated: patch test 3, about 24 weeks after DPC sensitization. Indicated treatment: therapeutic diphenylcyclopropenone sensitization with weekly scalp DPC. The source of this sequence is a woman between 50 and 59 years old with alopecia areata. Some clones in this sample may be carry-over from other donors' samples. The sample consisted of whole blood, taken in connection with sensitization to the hapten diphenylcyclopropenone (DPC). The chain recombines TRBV3-1 with TRBJ2-1; perhaps D is TRBD1 or TRBD2 (6 bases each). The CDR3 DNA follows: TGTGCCAGCAGCCTCCGGGGGCCGCGGGGTGAGCAGTTCTTC. Translating it yields CASSLRGPRGEQFF.